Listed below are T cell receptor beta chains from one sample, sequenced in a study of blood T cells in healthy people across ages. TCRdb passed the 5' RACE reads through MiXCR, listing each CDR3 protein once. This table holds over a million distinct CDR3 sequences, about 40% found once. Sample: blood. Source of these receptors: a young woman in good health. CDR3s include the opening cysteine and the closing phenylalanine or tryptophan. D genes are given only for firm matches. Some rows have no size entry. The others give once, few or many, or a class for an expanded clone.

cdr3_nt: TGTGCCAGCAGTTACTCGAGGGACAGATACACCGGGGAGCTGTTTTTT; cdr3_aa: CASSYSRDRYTGELFF; j_call: TRBJ2-2; d_call: TRBD1; clone_size: NA; v_call: TRBV6-5
cdr3_nt: TGTGCCAGCAGCCAAGATAGAATCGGAACCTACGAGCAGTACTTC; cdr3_aa: CASSQDRIGTYEQYF; j_call: TRBJ2-7; d_call: NA; clone_size: NA; v_call: TRBV3-1
cdr3_nt: TGTGCCAGCAGCCAAGAGACGGGACTATACACAGATACGCAGTATTTT; cdr3_aa: CASSQETGLYTDTQYF; j_call: TRBJ2-3; d_call: TRBD2; clone_size: NA; v_call: TRBV4-2
cdr3_nt: TGCAGTGCTAGAAGCGAAAGCAATCAGCCCCAGCATTTT; cdr3_aa: CSARSESNQPQHF; j_call: TRBJ1-5; d_call: NA; clone_size: few; v_call: TRBV20-1
cdr3_nt: TGTGCCAGCAGTGAATCAGACAGCTACAATCAGCCCCAGCATTTT; cdr3_aa: CASSESDSYNQPQHF; j_call: TRBJ1-5; d_call: NA; clone_size: few; v_call: TRBV6-1
cdr3_nt: TGCGCCAGCAGCCAAGTAGTCGTTAACACTGAAGCTTTCTTT; cdr3_aa: CASSQVVVNTEAFF; j_call: TRBJ1-1; d_call: NA; clone_size: NA; v_call: TRBV4-1
cdr3_nt: TGTGCCAGCAGCCAAGACCGTCTTACAAGCACAGATACGCAGTATTTT; cdr3_aa: CASSQDRLTSTDTQYF; j_call: TRBJ2-3; d_call: NA; clone_size: NA; v_call: TRBV3-1
cdr3_nt: TGTGCCAGCAGCCCCAGTTGGGAGCAGTACTTC; cdr3_aa: CASSPSWEQYF; j_call: TRBJ2-5; d_call: NA; clone_size: many; v_call: TRBV11-2
cdr3_nt: TGTGCCACCAGCCCCAGGAACCGGGATGAGCAGTTCTTC; cdr3_aa: CATSPRNRDEQFF; j_call: TRBJ2-1; d_call: NA; clone_size: NA; v_call: TRBV24-1
cdr3_nt: TGTGCCAGCAGCCAACTAGACAGCCCTGGCAATGAGCAGTTCTTC; cdr3_aa: CASSQLDSPGNEQFF; j_call: TRBJ2-1; d_call: NA; clone_size: NA; v_call: TRBV7-9